Listed below are T cell receptor beta chains from one sample, sequenced in a study of human T cells and chemical hapten exposure. TCRdb reprocessed the RACE reads with MiXCR, giving one entry per CDR3 protein. Of approximately 350,000 distinct CDR3 sequences in the sample, about 6% were seen once. The input for sequencing was whole blood, taken in connection with sensitization to the hapten diphenylcyclopropenone (DPC). These receptors came from a woman between 18 and 29 years old with alopecia areata. Some clones in this sample may be carry-over from other donors' samples. CDR3s include the opening cysteine and the closing phenylalanine or tryptophan. D genes are given only for firm matches. Clone size is given for some rows only: seen once, a few or many times, or a class if the clone is expanded.

j_call d_call v_call clone_size cdr3_nt cdr3_aa
TRBJ1-5 NA TRBV7-2 few TGTGCCAGCAGCTCGGACATCCGTCGCGGCAATCAGCCCCAGCATTTT CASSSDIRRGNQPQHF
TRBJ2-5 TRBD1 TRBV5-1 few TGCGCCAGCAGAGGATACAGGGGGCGGCAAGAGACCCAGTACTTC CASRGYRGRQETQYF
TRBJ1-4 NA TRBV6-5 few TGTGCCAGCAGTTATCGGAACCAAGGAGGTGAAAAACTGTTTTTT CASSYRNQGGEKLFF
TRBJ1-4 TRBD1 TRBV4-1 many TGCGCCAGCAGCCAAGTGAGGGCAGGGGGTCCTGAAAAACTGTTTTTT CASSQVRAGGPEKLFF
TRBJ2-3 TRBD2 TRBV27 few TGTGCCAGCAAGCGACTAGCGGGGAGCACAGATACGCAGTATTTT CASKRLAGSTDTQYF
TRBJ1-1 NA TRBV7-2 NA TGTGCCAGCAGCTCTCGCGACAGCATGAACACTGAAGCTTTCTTT CASSSRDSMNTEAFF
TRBJ1-4 NA TRBV18 many TGTGCCAGCTCACCACGGGGAATGGCAACTAATGAAAAACTGTTTTTT CASSPRGMATNEKLFF
TRBJ2-1 TRBD1 TRBV12-3/TRBV12-4 many TGTGCCAGCAGTCTGGGGACAGGGCCCAATGAGCAGTTCTTC CASSLGTGPNEQFF
TRBJ2-2 TRBD2 TRBV2 NA TGTGCCAGCGTTAGCGGGGACACCGGGGAGCTGTTTTTT CASVSGDTGELFF
TRBJ2-2 TRBD1 TRBV7-2 many TGTGCCAGCAGCTTAGCCGGGACAGGGGAACTGTTTTTT CASSLAGTGELFF
TRBJ2-3 TRBD1 TRBV6-2/TRBV6-3 few TGTGCCAGCAAGGCGACAGGGAACACAGATACGCAGTATTTT CASKATGNTDTQYF
TRBJ1-6 TRBD1 TRBV4-2 many TGTGCCAGCAGCCAAGTGTCACAGGGGAATTCACCCCTCCACTTT CASSQVSQGNSPLHF
TRBJ2-5 TRBD2 TRBV7-2 many TGTGCCAGCACCCCCGGGGGGGGGTACCAAGAGACCCAGTACTTC CASTPGGGYQETQYF
TRBJ1-6 TRBD1 TRBV7-2 many TGTGCCAGCAGCTTAGAGGGACAGCGTAATTCACCCCTCCACTTT CASSLEGQRNSPLHF
TRBJ1-1 TRBD1 TRBV27 NA TGTGCCAGCAGTCCCAGGACAGGGGAAAACACTGAAGCTTTCTTT CASSPRTGENTEAFF
TRBJ2-3 TRBD1 TRBV10-3 NA TGTGCCACCACACAGGGGGCTGAGGCAGATACGCAGTATTTT CATTQGAEADTQYF
TRBJ2-5 NA TRBV12-3/TRBV12-4 many TGTGCCAGTCGACGTGGGGTACAAGAGACCCAGTACTTC CASRRGVQETQYF
TRBJ1-6 TRBD1 TRBV7-2 many TGTGCCAGCAGCCCGAAGACAGGGGCTAATTCACCCCTCCACTTT CASSPKTGANSPLHF
TRBJ2-3 NA TRBV7-2 few TGTGCCAGCAGCTTATGGGCGGGGTTAAGAGATACGCAGTATTTT CASSLWAGLRDTQYF
TRBJ2-3 TRBD1 TRBV7-2 many TGTGCCAGCAGCTTCTCCGGGACAGACACAGATACGCAGTATTTT CASSFSGTDTDTQYF
TRBJ1-4 NA TRBV29-1 many TGCAGCGTGGGGTCAGGTGAAAAACTGTTTTTT CSVGSGEKLFF
TRBJ2-3 TRBD2 TRBV6-4 few TGTGCCAGCAGTGCAGGGACTAGCGGGGACACAGATACGCAGTATTTT CASSAGTSGDTDTQYF
TRBJ2-3 NA TRBV6-2/TRBV6-3 many TGTGCCAGCAGTTACTCTCCAGCGCGCACAGATACGCAGTATTTT CASSYSPARTDTQYF
TRBJ2-7 NA TRBV6-5 few TGTGCCAGCAGTTCACTTTCCCCTAAACCGTACGAGCAGTACTTC CASSSLSPKPYEQYF
TRBJ2-5 TRBD1 TRBV5-1 NA TGCGCCAGCAGTTTAGATCTGACAGGGAGCCAAGAGACCCAGTACTTC CASSLDLTGSQETQYF
TRBJ1-2 NA TRBV28 many TGTGCCAGCAAGGAAGCCCGGAAGCGGTCTAACTATGGCTACACCTTC CASKEARKRSNYGYTF
TRBJ2-1 NA TRBV5-1 few TGCGCCAGCAGCGGCGGACCGGGGCAGTTCTTC CASSGGPGQFF
TRBJ1-2 NA TRBV2 many TGTGCCAGCAGTTATTTTGGGAACTATGGCTACACCTTC CASSYFGNYGYTF
TRBJ2-3 NA TRBV4-1 NA TGCGCCAGCAGCCAGGAGGAGCTAAGGGATACGCAGTATTTT CASSQEELRDTQYF
TRBJ1-1 TRBD1 TRBV6-1 many TGTGCCAGCAGTGAAAGGACAGGGAGGAACACTGAAGCTTTCTTT CASSERTGRNTEAFF
TRBJ1-1 NA TRBV10-3 few TGTGCCATCAGTGAGTCGGGGGGGGCCACTGAAGCTTTCTTT CAISESGGATEAFF
TRBJ1-4 NA TRBV6-5 few TGTGCCAGCAGTTATACAGGGCAAGAAAAACTGTTTTTT CASSYTGQEKLFF
TRBJ2-2 NA TRBV9 many TGTGCCAGCAGCGGTAGCTTCGGCACCGGGGAGCTGTTTTTT CASSGSFGTGELFF
TRBJ1-3 NA TRBV7-2 many TGTGCCAGCAGCCCTTTAAACACCATATATTTT CASSPLNTIYF
TRBJ2-7 NA TRBV5-6 few TGTGCCAGCAGCGTGGACAGTTACGAGCAGTACTTC CASSVDSYEQYF
TRBJ1-5 TRBD1 TRBV28 many TGTGCCAGCAGTTGGGGGGGACAGGGTGCGAATCAGCCCCAGCATTTT CASSWGGQGANQPQHF
TRBJ1-4 TRBD1 TRBV20-1 few TGCAGTGCTAGAACCGGGACAGTGTACGAAAAACTGTTTTTT CSARTGTVYEKLFF
TRBJ1-4 NA TRBV28 NA TGTGCCAGCAGATTTAATGAAAAACTGTTTTTT CASRFNEKLFF
TRBJ1-6 NA TRBV20-1 many TGCAGTGCTAGAGGTCAGGGAGGTAATTCACCCCTCCACTTT CSARGQGGNSPLHF
TRBJ1-6 NA TRBV20-1 many TGCAGTGCCCCGGACAGACCTAATAACAATTCACCCCTCCACTTT CSAPDRPNNNSPLHF
TRBJ1-3 TRBD1 TRBV11-1 NA TGTGCCAGCAGCCGACTGGGGACAGGGGGAACTTCTGGAAACACCATATATTTT CASSRLGTGGTSGNTIYF
TRBJ1-2 TRBD1 TRBV6-5 many TGTGCCAGCAGTTACTCCCGGGACAGGGCGGCCCAAGGGGGCTACACCTTC CASSYSRDRAAQGGYTF
TRBJ1-6 NA TRBV5-1 few TGCGCCAGCAGCCCCGCGGCAGGGATGGGGAATTCACCCCTCCACTTT CASSPAAGMGNSPLHF
TRBJ1-6 NA TRBV6-1 many TGTGCCAGCAGTGAACGGACACCGAGCTCCTATAATTCACCCCTCCACTTT CASSERTPSSYNSPLHF